These 10 T cell receptor beta chains came from one sample sequenced in a study of T-cell reconstitution after alpha-beta-depleted transplantation in children. Preparation of the TCRbeta library used unique molecular identifiers. Using its own MiXCR run on the PCR reads, TCRdb lists one record per CDR3 protein. The top ten hold about 2.1% of the sample, which has about 490,000 distinct CDR3 sequences, roughly 10% seen once. Sequenced material: PBMCs, taken before TCRalphabeta/CD19-depleted stem cell transplant. Receptors were obtained from a child aged 2-15 years with inherited bone marrow failure, due to receive a stem cell transplant.

Only a few counts were recorded for this clonotype. This chain uses TRBV27 with TRBJ2-7, with D unresolved. The CDR3 has 13 residues. CDR1 and CDR2 from the germline V gene are MNHEY and SMNVEV (reference sequence). V gave up 4 bases and J gave up 5 bases, with 12 bases separating them. The CDR3 protein is CASSYRSGHEQYF. The CDR3, as DNA: TGTGCCAGCAGTTATAGGTCCGGACACGAGCAGTACTTC.

This clonotype was seen only a few times. The J gene is TRBJ1-1, the V gene TRBV29-1; 7 nucleotides match TRBD1. Germline trimming cut 5 bases from V and 6 bases from J; bases unmatched to any gene: 6. The CDR3 has 12 residues. Germline CDR1 reads SQVTM; CDR2 reads ANQGSEA. CDR3 in DNA: TGCAGCGTTTACAGGGGTAGGTCTGAAGCTTTCTTT. Its protein is CSVYRGRSEAFF.

This clonotype appeared many times. This sequence joins TRBV6-1 and TRBJ2-2; maybe TRBD1 (5 bases). CDR3 length equals 14 residues. Germline V lookup: CDR1 MNHNS, CDR2 SASEGT. Written as DNA, the CDR3 is TGTGTTTCGCAGGGCCCCGCGAACACCGGGGAGCTGTTTTTT. Its translation: CVSQGPANTGELFF.

Ten or more counts support this clonotype. The chain is built from TRBV12-3 or TRBV12-4 and TRBJ1-2; TRBD1 is a possible D gene (6 bases). The germline V and J ends were trimmed by 3 bases and 6 bases, with 11 bases remaining between them. CDR3 length: 13 amino acids. The chain's CDR3 is CASSFTPGDGYTF. CDR3 nucleotides: TGTGCCAGCAGTTTCACCCCAGGGGATGGCTACACCTTC.

This clonotype has ten or more counts. This chain joins TRBV12-3 or TRBV12-4 and TRBJ1-2; D is unclear. V was cut by 3 bases and J by 7 bases, with 6 bases left in between. This CDR3 comprises 11 residues. The CDR3 DNA follows: TGTGCCAGCAGTTTTCAAAGTGGCTACACCTTC. Its protein is CASSFQSGYTF.

This clonotype was observed many times. The chain is built from TRBV20-1 and TRBJ1-4; the D is unclear. V was clipped by 3 bases and J by 5 bases, with 10 bases between them. Germline CDR1 and CDR2: DFQATT and SNEGSKA (reference sequence). The CDR3 is 13 residues long. The CDR3 bases are TGCAGTGCTAGCGTTGGGATAAATGAAAAACTGTTTTTT. Its translation is CSASVGINEKLFF.

This clonotype was detected only a few times. The J gene is TRBJ2-1, the V gene TRBV7-2, with 7 bases aligning to TRBD2. This CDR3 spans 16 amino acids. Germline-derived CDR1 and CDR2 are SGHTA and FQGNSA. Germline trimming cut 1 base from V and 2 bases from J; bases unmatched to any gene: 5. The CDR3: CASSLVRLAAYNEQFF. The CDR3 DNA reads as TGTGCCAGCAGCTTAGTCCGGCTAGCGGCCTACAATGAGCAGTTCTTC. Filled out from reference TRBV7-2 and TRBJ2-1, the complete variable domain reads GAGVSQSPSNKVTEKGKDVELRCDPISGHTALYWYRQSLGQGLEFLIYFQGNSAPDKSGLPSDRFSAERTGGSVSTLTIQRTQQEDSAVYLCASSLVRLAAYNEQFFGPGTRLTVL.

This clonotype was recorded at least ten times. The V and J genes are TRBV29-1 and TRBJ1-4; the D gene is possibly TRBD1 (5 bases). The germline V gene encodes CDR1 SQVTM and CDR2 ANQGSEA. CDR3 length: 15 residues. V lost 4 bases to trimming and J lost 0 bases, with 12 bases between them. CDR3 amino acids: CSVAGWGATNEKLFF. CDR3 DNA sequence: TGCAGCGTTGCCGGGTGGGGGGCAACTAATGAAAAACTGTTTTTT.

About this clonotype: This may be a read error: a much more frequent sequence differs by one nucleotide. The chain has TRBV6-5 and TRBJ2-7; D is uncertain. V gave up 4 bases and J gave up 2 bases, with 15 bases separating them. CDR1 MNHEY and CDR2 SVGAGI come from the germline V gene. The CDR3 has 15 residues. Here the CDR3 reads CASSSADHGAYEQYF. CDR3 nucleotide sequence: TGTGCCAGCAGTTCAGCCGACCATGGGGCCTACGAGCAGTACTTC.

This clonotype has a count of ten or more. This chain uses TRBV20-1 with TRBJ2-6; 9 bases line up with TRBD1. Germline V gives CDR1 DFQATT, CDR2 SNEGSKA (reference sequence). The CDR3 consists of 16 residues. Trimming cost V 3 bases and J 0 bases; bases outside gene matches: 3. Here the CDR3 DNA reads TGCAGTGCTAGGGGACAGGGACTCTCTGGGGCCAACGTCCTGACTTTC. This gives the protein CSARGQGLSGANVLTF.